What follows are 12 T cell receptor beta chains derived from one specimen sequenced in a study of PD-1 blockade in classical Hodgkin lymphoma. There was relapse after autologous stem cell transplantation in every patient, and there was variation in brentuximab vedotin exposure. By magnetic negative selection, CD4+ T cells were purified from thawed PBMCs. Here immunoSEQ multiplex PCR was the method, and the copy in TCRdb shows in-frame clones only, minus some. Among around 6,200 clones, nearly 80% were seen once, and the ten largest hold under 4.5%. Sequenced material: CD4+ T cells from blood, taken at baseline. The receptors derive from a human donor with classical Hodgkin lymphoma.

The chain is built from TRBV28 and TRBJ2-7; the D gene is possibly TRBD1 (7 bases). Germline loops: CDR1 MDHEN, CDR2 SYDVKM. This CDR3 has 15 amino acids. V lost 2 bases and J lost 0, with 11 bases in between. In DNA, the CDR3 is TGTGCCAGCAGTTTAGCGGGACAGAGCTCCTACGAGCAGTACTTC. Its translation: CASSLAGQSSYEQYF.

Here the CDR3 DNA reads TGTGCCAGCAGCTTAGATACATGGGTCACTGAAGCTTTCTTT. Translated, it gives CASSLDTWVTEAFF. The chain links TRBV7-9 to TRBJ1-1, with unresolved D. The CDR3 runs to 14 residues. V lost 1 base and J 4 bases, leaving 10 bases between the germline ends. The germline gives CDR1 SEHNR, CDR2 FQNEAQ (reference sequence).

About this clone itself: Compared with germline, one end of the junction differs, possibly owing to a read error. This chain links TRBV23-1 with TRBJ2-3; 7 nucleotides match TRBD2. TRBV23-1 is an ORF; its function is uncertain. The CDR3 loop spans 12 amino acids. The DNA for the CDR3 is TGCGCCAGCAGTCAATCGAGCGCGGGGGAGGTTTTT. It yields the protein CASSQSSAGEVF.

This clone appeared once. The chain employs TRBV19 and TRBJ2-6; D gene unclear. The CDR3 totals 14 residues. V lost 3 bases and J lost 1, with 4 bases in between. Per the germline V gene, CDR1 is LNHDA and CDR2 is SQIVND (reference sequence). The CDR3 here is CASSIRSGANVLTF. In DNA form, the CDR3 reads TGTGCCAGTAGTATTCGTTCTGGGGCCAACGTCCTGACTTTC.

This chain joins TRBV11-1 and TRBJ1-2; 7 bases are a match to TRBD1. Germline assignment: CDR1 SGHAT and CDR2 FQDESV (reference sequence). J lost 6 bases, V lost 5 bases, and 9 bases had no gene match. CDR3 size: 14 residues. The DNA for the CDR3 is TGTGCCAGCAGCCGGGACAGCCCAGGCGATGGCTACACCTTC. It is translated as CASSRDSPGDGYTF.

This chain links TRBV16 with TRBJ2-7; unclear D gene. The CDR3 consists of 13 residues. V lost 2 bases and J lost 7, with 12 bases in between. Germline CDR1 KGHSY, CDR2 FQNENV. CDR3 in amino acids: CASSQRNPREQYF. The DNA of the CDR3 is TGTGCCAGCAGCCAAAGGAACCCCAGGGAGCAGTACTTC.

V usage is TRBV28 and J usage is TRBJ1-2, with D tentatively TRBD1 (5 bases). The CDR3 sequence is 13 residues long. Between the trimmed V and J ends, which lost 2 bases and 2 bases, there was a span of 6 bases. The V gene's germline CDR1 is MDHEN and CDR2 SYDVKM. This CDR3 is CASSLGGNYGYTF. The CDR3 DNA follows: TGTGCCAGCAGTTTAGGGGGAAACTATGGCTACACCTTC.

This chain joins TRBV10-2 and TRBJ1-6, with unresolved D. The CDR3 consists of 15 residues. Germline loops: CDR1 WSHSY, CDR2 SAAADI. Trimming left V 8 bases short and J 8 bases short, with 19 bases between. The CDR3 region is CASQSGFSGYSPLHF. CDR3 coding DNA: TGCGCCAGCCAGTCGGGATTCAGCGGCTATTCACCCCTCCACTTT.

The chain links TRBV2 to TRBJ1-2; tentative D call: TRBD1 (6 bases). This CDR3 is 16 amino acids long. Looked up from germline, CDR1 is SNHLY and CDR2 is FYNNEI. V was shortened by 5 bases and J by 8 bases, with 24 bases between the two germline ends. In DNA form, the CDR3 reads TGTGCCAGCAGTCCCCACCGACTCGAGGGGGGATTGGGCTACACCTTC. Amino acid sequence: CASSPHRLEGGLGYTF.

The chain carries TRBV7-3 and TRBJ2-3; possible D gene TRBD1, 5 bases. The CDR3 sequence is 14 residues long. The germline V gene has CDR1 SGHTA and CDR2 FQGTGA. Deletions cut 0 bases from V and 8 bases from J, with 12 bases between. For the CDR3, the DNA is TGTGCCAGCAGCTTAACCCCGCTGGGGCCTACGCAGTATTTT. Translating gives CASSLTPLGPTQYF.

This clone was seen once. This chain connects TRBV6-5 to TRBJ1-2, with no clear D. Germline CDR1 is MNHEY and CDR2 is SVGAGI. Trimming cost V 0 bases and J 8 bases, with 16 bases left between them. The CDR3 loop spans 15 amino acids. In DNA form, the CDR3 reads TGTGCCAGCAGTTACTCGGGCAGACCCCAGTTCGGCTACACCTTC. Protein product: CASSYSGRPQFGYTF.

The rearrangement uses TRBV19 and TRBJ1-1; D is ambiguous. Germline CDR1 reads LNHDA; CDR2 reads SQIVND (reference sequence). Trimming pared 1 base from V and 3 bases from J, leaving 3 bases between. The CDR3 contains 12 residues. CDR3 in DNA: TGTGCCAGTAGTATAGCGGACACTGAAGCTTTCTTT. Protein sequence: CASSIADTEAFF. Combining the CDR3 with reference TRBV19 and TRBJ1-1 gives the whole variable domain DGGITQSPKYLFRKEGQNVTLSCEQNLNHDAMYWYRQDPGQGLRLIYYSQIVNDFQKGDIAEGYSVSREKKESFPLTVTSAQKNPTAFYLCASSIADTEAFFGQGTRLTVV.